A selection of T cell receptor beta chains follows, all from one sample in a study of identical twins. TCRdb analysed the 5' RACE reads with MiXCR anew, one entry per CDR3 protein. The data contain 1.5 million to 2 million distinct CDR3 sequences, roughly 35% of them singletons. The sequenced sample was cord blood. The receptors were sampled from a newborn girl in good health. The CDR3 runs from the conserved cysteine through the conserved F or W. Each record gives: clone size, V gene, J gene, D gene, CDR3 DNA, CDR3 protein. The D gene is left open where the match is weak. Expanded clones get a size class; other rows say once, few or many, or leave the size out.

clone size: -; V gene: TRBV9; J gene: TRBJ2-4; D gene: TRBD2; CDR3 DNA: TGTGCCAGCAGCGGCCTAGCGGGGGGGCCGATTGGCATTCAGTACTTC; CDR3 protein: CASSGLAGGPIGIQYF
clone size: -; V gene: TRBV7-9; J gene: TRBJ2-3; D gene: -; CDR3 DNA: TGTGCCAGCAGCGTACGGGGGAGCTATGCAGATACGCAGTATTTT; CDR3 protein: CASSVRGSYADTQYF
clone size: -; V gene: TRBV7-9; J gene: TRBJ1-1; D gene: -; CDR3 DNA: TGTGCCAGCAGCTCCGGGTGGGGGACGACTGAAGCTTTCTTT; CDR3 protein: CASSSGWGTTEAFF
clone size: -; V gene: TRBV18; J gene: TRBJ2-5; D gene: -; CDR3 DNA: TGTGCCAGCTCACCACTGCCGAAGGGGCCCTGGCAAGAGACCCAGTACTTC; CDR3 protein: CASSPLPKGPWQETQYF
clone size: -; V gene: TRBV19; J gene: TRBJ2-1; D gene: -; CDR3 DNA: TGTGCCAGTAGTATAGACAAATACAATGAGCAGTTCTTC; CDR3 protein: CASSIDKYNEQFF
clone size: -; V gene: TRBV14; J gene: TRBJ2-1; D gene: TRBD1; CDR3 DNA: TGTGCCAGCAGCCAATGGCGGGACAGGGGAGATACCCAGCGTGAGCAGTTCTTC; CDR3 protein: CASSQWRDRGDTQREQFF
clone size: few; V gene: TRBV20-1; J gene: TRBJ2-5; D gene: TRBD1; CDR3 DNA: TGCAGTGCTAGAGATAAGGGACAGGGCATGGAGACCCAGTACTTC; CDR3 protein: CSARDKGQGMETQYF
clone size: once; V gene: TRBV14; J gene: TRBJ1-1; D gene: -; CDR3 DNA: TGTGCCAGCAGCCAAAGGGGCAGGACTCGGAACACTGAAGCTTTCTTT; CDR3 protein: CASSQRGRTRNTEAFF
clone size: few; V gene: TRBV6-1; J gene: TRBJ2-1; D gene: -; CDR3 DNA: TGTGCCAGCAGTGCCGGGACTCTTTTCAATGAGCAGTTCTTC; CDR3 protein: CASSAGTLFNEQFF
clone size: once; V gene: TRBV6-5; J gene: TRBJ2-1; D gene: -; CDR3 DNA: TGTGCCAGCAGTTACCATCCCGCAGGGATCTACTACAATGGGCAGTTCTTC; CDR3 protein: CASSYHPAGIYYNGQFF
clone size: many; V gene: TRBV19; J gene: TRBJ2-3; D gene: TRBD2; CDR3 DNA: TGTGCCAGCAGCATCGGGGGGGCAGATACGCAGTATTTT; CDR3 protein: CASSIGGADTQYF
clone size: -; V gene: TRBV2; J gene: TRBJ1-5; D gene: -; CDR3 DNA: TGTGCCAGCAGCGATCAGGGGACCCCCAATCAGCCCCAGCATTTT; CDR3 protein: CASSDQGTPNQPQHF
clone size: -; V gene: TRBV21-1; J gene: TRBJ2-7; D gene: -; CDR3 DNA: TGTGCCAGCTTGCGGCAGTCCTACTACGAGCAGTACTTC; CDR3 protein: CASLRQSYYEQYF
clone size: few; V gene: TRBV19; J gene: TRBJ1-1; D gene: -; CDR3 DNA: TGTGCCAGTAGTATAAGGGGACACAACACTGAAGCTTTCTTT; CDR3 protein: CASSIRGHNTEAFF
clone size: few; V gene: TRBV28; J gene: TRBJ1-1; D gene: -; CDR3 DNA: TGTGCCAGCAGTTGGCCCGGACGGAAGAACACTGAAGCTTTCTTT; CDR3 protein: CASSWPGRKNTEAFF
clone size: -; V gene: TRBV6-5; J gene: TRBJ2-3; D gene: -; CDR3 DNA: TGTGCCACTCACGCGCGATGGAGGAGCACAGATACGCAGTATTTT; CDR3 protein: CATHARWRSTDTQYF
clone size: few; V gene: TRBV20-1; J gene: TRBJ2-4; D gene: TRBD2; CDR3 DNA: TGCAGTGCTAGCCGTCCTCGGACTAGCGGGGACAATGAGCAGTACTTC; CDR3 protein: CSASRPRTSGDNEQYF
clone size: many; V gene: TRBV12-3/TRBV12-4; J gene: TRBJ1-1; D gene: -; CDR3 DNA: TGTGCCAGCAGTCAACAAATGAACACTGAAGCTTTCTTT; CDR3 protein: CASSQQMNTEAFF
clone size: -; V gene: TRBV6-5; J gene: TRBJ2-6; D gene: -; CDR3 DNA: TGTGCCAGCAGTCCTTACAGACACTCTGGGGCCAACGTCCTGACTTTC; CDR3 protein: CASSPYRHSGANVLTF
clone size: -; V gene: TRBV7-9; J gene: TRBJ1-1; D gene: TRBD1; CDR3 DNA: TGTGCCAGCAGCTTAAGGACAGGGGAGGACACTGAAGCTTTCTTT; CDR3 protein: CASSLRTGEDTEAFF
clone size: few; V gene: TRBV2; J gene: TRBJ2-1; D gene: -; CDR3 DNA: TGTGCCAGCAGTGATAGGCGTTGGGAGCAGTTCTTC; CDR3 protein: CASSDRRWEQFF
clone size: -; V gene: TRBV5-6; J gene: TRBJ1-2; D gene: TRBD1; CDR3 DNA: TGTGCCAGCAGCTTGAGGGGGACAGGGGATGCGTATGGCTACACCTTC; CDR3 protein: CASSLRGTGDAYGYTF
clone size: few; V gene: TRBV20-1; J gene: TRBJ1-5; D gene: TRBD1; CDR3 DNA: TGCAGTGCTAGAGGGGAACAGGGGTTAAGCAATCAGCCCCAGCATTTT; CDR3 protein: CSARGEQGLSNQPQHF
clone size: -; V gene: TRBV24-1; J gene: TRBJ1-1; D gene: -; CDR3 DNA: TGTGCCACCAGTGCATCTCGGGGGCGCGACACTGAAGCTTTCTTT; CDR3 protein: CATSASRGRDTEAFF
clone size: -; V gene: TRBV20-1; J gene: TRBJ1-5; D gene: -; CDR3 DNA: TGCAGTGCCTCGAGGAAGAGCAATCAGCCCCAGCATTTT; CDR3 protein: CSASRKSNQPQHF
clone size: few; V gene: TRBV5-1; J gene: TRBJ2-3; D gene: TRBD2; CDR3 DNA: TGCGCCAGCAGCTATGCGGGGGGGCACACAGATACGCAGTATTTT; CDR3 protein: CASSYAGGHTDTQYF
clone size: many; V gene: TRBV10-2; J gene: TRBJ1-2; D gene: -; CDR3 DNA: TGCGCCAGCAGTGAGGATGGCTATGGCTACACCTTC; CDR3 protein: CASSEDGYGYTF
clone size: -; V gene: TRBV20-1; J gene: TRBJ1-2; D gene: -; CDR3 DNA: TGCAGTGCCTGGGTCCTTCAGGGGGGCTACACCTTC; CDR3 protein: CSAWVLQGGYTF
clone size: -; V gene: TRBV19; J gene: TRBJ1-5; D gene: -; CDR3 DNA: TGTGCCAGTAGTATCCAGGCCTTCAATCAGCCCCAGCATTTT; CDR3 protein: CASSIQAFNQPQHF
clone size: once; V gene: TRBV4-1; J gene: TRBJ2-2; D gene: -; CDR3 DNA: TGCGCCAGCAGCCAAGATCTGGCCAGGTATACCGGGGAGCTGTTTTTT; CDR3 protein: CASSQDLARYTGELFF
clone size: few; V gene: TRBV28; J gene: TRBJ2-7; D gene: -; CDR3 DNA: TGTGCCAGCAGGCGACAGGTCTACGAGCAGTACTTC; CDR3 protein: CASRRQVYEQYF
clone size: -; V gene: TRBV7-6; J gene: TRBJ2-1; D gene: TRBD2; CDR3 DNA: TGTGCCAGCAGCTTAGCCCGGGGGGTAACGGGGCGCAATGAGCAGTTCTTC; CDR3 protein: CASSLARGVTGRNEQFF
clone size: -; V gene: TRBV10-3; J gene: TRBJ1-1; D gene: -; CDR3 DNA: TGTGCCATCACCGCGCTCAAGGGCACTGAAGCTTTCTTT; CDR3 protein: CAITALKGTEAFF
clone size: few; V gene: TRBV13; J gene: TRBJ2-7; D gene: TRBD1; CDR3 DNA: TGTGCCAGCAGCTCAACCGGACAGGGGTCCTACGAGCAGTACTTC; CDR3 protein: CASSSTGQGSYEQYF
clone size: -; V gene: TRBV27; J gene: TRBJ2-4; D gene: -; CDR3 DNA: TGTGCCAGCAGTTTAACGGTCGGCAAAAACATTCAGTACTTC; CDR3 protein: CASSLTVGKNIQYF
clone size: once; V gene: TRBV20-1; J gene: TRBJ2-7; D gene: -; CDR3 DNA: TGCAGTGCTAGAGATGGGGCAGGGGCAACCTACGAGCAGTACTTC; CDR3 protein: CSARDGAGATYEQYF
clone size: -; V gene: TRBV28; J gene: TRBJ2-7; D gene: -; CDR3 DNA: TGTGCCAGCAGTTTCAGGTTCTCCTGCGAGCAGTACTTC; CDR3 protein: CASSFRFSCEQYF
clone size: -; V gene: TRBV16; J gene: TRBJ1-1; D gene: -; CDR3 DNA: TGTGCCAGCAGCCAATCCATGGTGAAAGGGGGGGACGGAGCTTTCTTT; CDR3 protein: CASSQSMVKGGDGAFF
clone size: -; V gene: TRBV20-1; J gene: TRBJ2-4; D gene: -; CDR3 DNA: TGCAGTGCTAGCACTAGCCCTACGAACATTCAGTACTTC; CDR3 protein: CSASTSPTNIQYF
clone size: few; V gene: TRBV6-5; J gene: TRBJ1-4; D gene: -; CDR3 DNA: TGTGCCAGCACGGGGAGGGGTAATGAAAAACTGTTTTTT; CDR3 protein: CASTGRGNEKLFF
clone size: -; V gene: TRBV15; J gene: TRBJ2-2; D gene: TRBD1; CDR3 DNA: TGTGCCACCAGCAGACAGGGGGCCGGGGAGCTGTTTTTT; CDR3 protein: CATSRQGAGELFF
clone size: -; V gene: TRBV11-2; J gene: TRBJ2-7; D gene: -; CDR3 DNA: TGTGCCAGCAGCGTTAGATCAAACCGGGGGGACAATGAGCAGTACTTC; CDR3 protein: CASSVRSNRGDNEQYF
clone size: -; V gene: TRBV7-6; J gene: TRBJ1-3; D gene: -; CDR3 DNA: TGTGCCAGCAGCTTAGCACTGGGGAACTCTGGAAACACCATATATTTT; CDR3 protein: CASSLALGNSGNTIYF
clone size: few; V gene: TRBV5-1; J gene: TRBJ2-1; D gene: TRBD2; CDR3 DNA: TGCGCCAGCACGAAAGCGGGAGGGCCCCTCTTTTACAATGAGCAGTTCTTC; CDR3 protein: CASTKAGGPLFYNEQFF
clone size: once; V gene: TRBV4-2; J gene: TRBJ2-7; D gene: TRBD1; CDR3 DNA: TGTGCCAGCAGCCAAGAGCCTATCAGACAGGGCTACGAGCAGTACTTC; CDR3 protein: CASSQEPIRQGYEQYF
clone size: few; V gene: TRBV6-6; J gene: TRBJ2-5; D gene: -; CDR3 DNA: TGTGCCAGCAGTTACTCGATGGATAATTCGCAGTACTTC; CDR3 protein: CASSYSMDNSQYF
clone size: few; V gene: TRBV20-1; J gene: TRBJ1-6; D gene: TRBD1; CDR3 DNA: TGCAGTGTTTCACGGGACAGACATTCACCCCTCCACTTT; CDR3 protein: CSVSRDRHSPLHF
clone size: -; V gene: TRBV29-1; J gene: TRBJ1-1; D gene: -; CDR3 DNA: TGCAGCGTTGAAGCCCCAGCGAACACTGAAGCTTTCTTT; CDR3 protein: CSVEAPANTEAFF
clone size: -; V gene: TRBV6-1; J gene: TRBJ2-3; D gene: -; CDR3 DNA: TGTGCCAGCAGTGAGACAGGCCACACAGATACGCAGTATTTT; CDR3 protein: CASSETGHTDTQYF
clone size: -; V gene: TRBV28; J gene: TRBJ2-7; D gene: TRBD1; CDR3 DNA: TGTGCCAGCAGTTCGGGACAGTTACCTTACTACGAGCAGTACTTC; CDR3 protein: CASSSGQLPYYEQYF